The present T cell receptor beta chain was sequenced within a study of neoadjuvant anti-PD-1 for oral cavity cancer. The overall study: Around day 43, patients without progression received a fourth nivolumab dose before surgery.

Points from the study as a whole: PBMC Gini-index clonality exceeded responders' in non-responders post-nivolumab.

As concerns this clone: Its target is unknown.

Described time point: after neoadjuvant nivolumab, at surgical resection. Patients were newly diagnosed with stage II-IVA oral cavity squamous cell carcinoma without prior systemic or radiation treatment. Analysis of PBMCs was direct, with no culture step. Some clones are missing from TCRdb's copy, which holds only in-frame ones; the method was immunoSEQ multiplex PCR. The table shows more than 13,000 clones, with roughly 70% occurring only once. Specimen: PBMCs, collected after nivolumab (anti-PD-1) treatment. This TCR was recovered from a person aged 40 to 85 with oral cavity squamous cell carcinoma.

The CDR3 bases are TGTGCCAGCAGCTTCAGAAGGGGAGGGGATGAGCAGTTCTTC. Protein sequence: CASSFRRGGDEQFF. The chain links TRBV7-8 to TRBJ2-1, with 7 nucleotides matching TRBD2. CDR1 and CDR2 from the germline V gene are SGHVS and FQNEAQ. Trimming took 3 bases from V and 8 from J; bases not matched to a gene: 7. CDR3 length equals 14 residues.